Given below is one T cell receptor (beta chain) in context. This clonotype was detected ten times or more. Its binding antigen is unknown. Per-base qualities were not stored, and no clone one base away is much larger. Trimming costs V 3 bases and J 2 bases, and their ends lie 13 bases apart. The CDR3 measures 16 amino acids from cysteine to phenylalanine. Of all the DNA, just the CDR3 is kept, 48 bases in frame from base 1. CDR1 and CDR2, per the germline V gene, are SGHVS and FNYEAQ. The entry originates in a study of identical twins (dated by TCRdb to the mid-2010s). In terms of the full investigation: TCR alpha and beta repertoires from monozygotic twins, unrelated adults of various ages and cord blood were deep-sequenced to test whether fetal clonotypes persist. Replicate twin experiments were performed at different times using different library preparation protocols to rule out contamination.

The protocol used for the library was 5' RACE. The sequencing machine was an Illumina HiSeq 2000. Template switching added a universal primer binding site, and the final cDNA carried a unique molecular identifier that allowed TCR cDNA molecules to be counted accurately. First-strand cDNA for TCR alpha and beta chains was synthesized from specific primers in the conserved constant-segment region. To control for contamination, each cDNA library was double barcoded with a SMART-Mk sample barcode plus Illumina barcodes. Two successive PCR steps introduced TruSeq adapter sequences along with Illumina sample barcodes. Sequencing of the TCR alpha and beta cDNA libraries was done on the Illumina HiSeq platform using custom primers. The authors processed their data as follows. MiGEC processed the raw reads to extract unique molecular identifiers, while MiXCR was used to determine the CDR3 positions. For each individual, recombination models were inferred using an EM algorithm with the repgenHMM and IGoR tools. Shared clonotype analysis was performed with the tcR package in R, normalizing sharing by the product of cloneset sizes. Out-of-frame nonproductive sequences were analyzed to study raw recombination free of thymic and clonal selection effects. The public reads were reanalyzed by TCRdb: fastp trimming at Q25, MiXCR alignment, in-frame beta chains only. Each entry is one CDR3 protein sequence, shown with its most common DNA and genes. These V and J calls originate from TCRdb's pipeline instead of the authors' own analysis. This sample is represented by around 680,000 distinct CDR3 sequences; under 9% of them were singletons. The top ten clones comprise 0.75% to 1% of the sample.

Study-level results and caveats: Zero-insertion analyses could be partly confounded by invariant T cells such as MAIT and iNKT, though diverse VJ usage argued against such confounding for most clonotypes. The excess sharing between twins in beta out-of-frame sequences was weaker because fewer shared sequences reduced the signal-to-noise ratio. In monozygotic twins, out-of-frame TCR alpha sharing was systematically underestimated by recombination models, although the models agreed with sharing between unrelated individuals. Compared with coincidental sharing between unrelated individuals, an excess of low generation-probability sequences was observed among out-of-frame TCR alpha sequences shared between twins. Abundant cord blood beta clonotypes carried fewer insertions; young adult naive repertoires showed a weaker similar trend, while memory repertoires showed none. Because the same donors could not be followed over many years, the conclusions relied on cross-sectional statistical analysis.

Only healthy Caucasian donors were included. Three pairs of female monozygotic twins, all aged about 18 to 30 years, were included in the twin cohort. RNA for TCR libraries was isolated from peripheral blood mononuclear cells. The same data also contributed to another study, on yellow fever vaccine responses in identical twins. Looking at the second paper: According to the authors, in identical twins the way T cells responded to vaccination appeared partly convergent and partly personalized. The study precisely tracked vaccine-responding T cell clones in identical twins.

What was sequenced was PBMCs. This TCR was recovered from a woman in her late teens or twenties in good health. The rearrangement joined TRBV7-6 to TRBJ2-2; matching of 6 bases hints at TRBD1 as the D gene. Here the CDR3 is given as CASSLTGNLNTGELFF. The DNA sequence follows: TGTGCCAGCAGCTTGACAGGCAACCTTAACACCGGGGAGCTGTTTTTT.